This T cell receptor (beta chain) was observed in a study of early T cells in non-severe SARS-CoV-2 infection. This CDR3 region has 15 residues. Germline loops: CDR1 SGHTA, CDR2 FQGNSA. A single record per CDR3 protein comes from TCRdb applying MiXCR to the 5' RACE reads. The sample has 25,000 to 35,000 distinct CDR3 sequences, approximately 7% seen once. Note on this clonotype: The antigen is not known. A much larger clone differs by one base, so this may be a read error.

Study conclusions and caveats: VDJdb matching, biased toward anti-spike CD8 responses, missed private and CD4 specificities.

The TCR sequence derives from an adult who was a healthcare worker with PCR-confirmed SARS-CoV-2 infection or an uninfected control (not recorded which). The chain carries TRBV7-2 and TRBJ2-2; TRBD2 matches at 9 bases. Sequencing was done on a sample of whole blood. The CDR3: CASGPLAGLTGEQFF. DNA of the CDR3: TGTGCCAGCGGACCCCTAGCGGGACTAACCGGGGAGCAGTTTTTT.